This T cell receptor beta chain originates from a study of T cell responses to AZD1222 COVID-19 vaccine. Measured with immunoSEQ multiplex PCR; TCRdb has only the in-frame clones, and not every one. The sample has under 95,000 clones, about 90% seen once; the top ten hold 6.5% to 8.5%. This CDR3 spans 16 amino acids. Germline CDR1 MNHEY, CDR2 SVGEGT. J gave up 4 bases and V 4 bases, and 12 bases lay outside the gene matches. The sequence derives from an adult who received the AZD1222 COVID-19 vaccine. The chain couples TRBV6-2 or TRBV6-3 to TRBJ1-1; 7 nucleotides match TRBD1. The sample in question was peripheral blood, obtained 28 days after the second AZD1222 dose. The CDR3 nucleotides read TGTGCCAGCAGTTCCCCACCTCGGGACAGAGGCACTGAAGCTTTCTTT. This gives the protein CASSSPPRDRGTEAFF.